Shown below are 25 T cell receptor beta chains from a single sample sequenced in a study of T cell repertoires in cytomegalovirus infection. TCRdb independently ran MiXCR on the reads; one entry per CDR3 protein. The data contain about 320,000 distinct CDR3 sequences, more than 9% of them singletons. The source material was PBMCs. Source of these receptors: a human donor in good health (CMV status not recorded). Some clones in this sample may be carry-over from other donors' samples.

This clonotype has more than one count but fewer than ten. The CDR3 DNA reads as TGCAGTGCTTTCGGACAGGGGGCTTGGGCTTTCTTT. It codes for CSAFGQGAWAFF. The chain recombines TRBV20-1 with TRBJ1-1; 11 bases align to TRBD1. The germline V gene encodes CDR1 DFQATT and CDR2 SNEGSKA (reference sequence). CDR3 length: 12 residues. J lost 11 bases, V lost 5 bases, and 7 bases had no gene match.

This clonotype came up many times. The rearrangement joins TRBV12-3 or TRBV12-4 to TRBJ1-2; D gene unclear. The length of the CDR3 is 13 residues. V lost 4 bases and J 8 bases, leaving 14 bases between the germline ends. The CDR3 loop reads CASSSSTGKGYTF. CDR3 sequence (DNA): TGTGCCAGCAGTTCCTCTACTGGGAAAGGCTACACCTTC.

This clonotype was recorded at least ten times. The V and J genes are TRBV12-3 or TRBV12-4 and TRBJ2-2; weak D call: TRBD1 (6 bases). V shed 6 bases and J shed 7 bases, with 21 bases lying between them. The CDR3 sequence is 16 residues long. CDR3 nucleotides: TGTGCCAGCAGCCTGGGACATCTGGCGGGTCGCGGGGAGCTGTTTTTT. It yields the protein CASSLGHLAGRGELFF.

This clonotype has a handful of counts. The chain recombines TRBV11-3 with TRBJ2-1; the match to TRBD2 covers 8 bases. The CDR3 consists of 17 residues. V was clipped by 5 bases and J by 3 bases; unmatched bases: 12. Germline CDR1 is SGHNT and CDR2 is YENEEA. The CDR3 nucleotides read TGTGCCAGCAGCCCTCGGGGGAGCGGGGGATTCTACAATGAGCAGTTCTTC. Translated, it gives CASSPRGSGGFYNEQFF.

The chain is built from TRBV28 and TRBJ2-3; 7 bases are a match to TRBD2. The CDR3 runs to 19 residues. The germline V gene encodes CDR1 MDHEN and CDR2 SYDVKM. The V segment lost 5 bases and the J segment 1 base; nucleotides outside the gene matches: 18. The CDR3 bases are TGTGCCAGCAGTCCTATTGCCAGGACTAGGGGTTCTGGCACAGATACGCAGTATTTT. It is translated as CASSPIARTRGSGTDTQYF.

The chain joins TRBV15 to TRBJ2-7; 12 positions match TRBD1. The CDR3 covers 15 residues. Germline V gives CDR1 LNHNV, CDR2 YYDKDF (reference sequence). The ends lost 4 bases at V and 4 bases at J; junction bases unmatched: 5. The CDR3 DNA is TGTGCCACCAGCACCGAGGGACAGGGGGCTTACGAGCAGTACTTC. This translates into CATSTEGQGAYEQYF.

The chain employs TRBV20-1 and TRBJ2-1; 9 bases are a match to TRBD1. The junction had 7 bases not matched to a gene; V was cut back by 2 bases and J by 2 bases. The germline gives CDR1 DFQATT, CDR2 SNEGSKA (reference sequence). This CDR3 is built from 16 residues. CDR3 sequence (DNA): TGCAGTGCTAGATCCAGACAGGGGGAGGCCTACAATGAGCAGTTCTTC. Its protein is CSARSRQGEAYNEQFF.

In regard to this clonotype: A read error may be the cause here, since a much bigger clone is one base away. The chain uses TRBV7-9 and TRBJ1-6, with a possible D match to TRBD1 (5 bases). Per the germline V gene, CDR1 is SEHNR and CDR2 is FQNEAQ (reference sequence). The CDR3 has 16 residues. This CDR3 reads CASSPHARDLRSPLQF. In nucleotides, the CDR3 is TGTGCCAGCAGCCCCCATGCCAGGGATCTAAGGTCACCCCTCCAATTT.

This clonotype came up many times. The gene calls are TRBV5-4 and TRBJ2-1; tentative D call: TRBD2 (6 bases). Per germline, CDR1 SGHNT and CDR2 YYREEE (reference sequence). The CDR3 runs to 12 residues. Trimming removed 0 bases at V and 15 bases at J, with 13 bases between. This CDR3 reads CASSLAVGGRFF. The CDR3 DNA reads TGTGCCAGCAGCTTGGCCGTGGGGGGTCGGTTCTTC. The full variable domain, completed using reference TRBV5-4 and TRBJ2-1, is ETGVTQSPTHLIKTRGQQVTLRCSSQSGHNTVSWYQQALGQGPQFIFQYYREEENGRGNFPPRFSGLQFPNYSSELNVNALELDDSALYLCASSLAVGGRFFGPGTRLTVL.

This clonotype was seen repeatedly, ten times or more. This rearrangement joins TRBV11-2 to TRBJ1-4; 7 bases fit TRBD1. The CDR3 runs to 14 residues. Germline V CDR1 and CDR2: SGHAT, FQNNGV. V lost 5 bases, J lost 5 bases, and 5 bases stayed unmatched. CDR3 in DNA: TGTGCCAGCAGCCAGACAGGGATGAATGAAAAACTGTTTTTT. Its protein product is CASSQTGMNEKLFF.

This clonotype was detected a few times. The rearrangement uses TRBV7-3 and TRBJ2-5, with 7 positions matching TRBD2. V gave up 0 bases and J gave up 4 bases; unmatched junction bases: 5. Germline loops: CDR1 SGHTA, CDR2 FQGTGA. The CDR3 contains 15 residues. The CDR3 DNA reads TGTGCCAGCAGCTTAACGGCTAGCGGAGGAGAGACCCAGTACTTC. As protein: CASSLTASGGETQYF. Based on the CDR3 plus reference TRBV7-3 and TRBJ2-5, the full variable domain is GAGVSQTPSNKVTEKGKYVELRCDPISGHTALYWYRQSLGQGPEFLIYFQGTGAADDSGLPNDRFFAVRPEGSVSTLKIQRTERGDSAVYLCASSLTASGGETQYFGPGTRLLVL.

There are many counts of this clonotype. The chain carries TRBV7-2 and TRBJ2-3, with 11 bases aligning to TRBD2. V was clipped by 5 bases and J by 5 bases; unmatched bases: 6. Germline assignment: CDR1 SGHTA and CDR2 FQGNSA. There are 15 residues in the CDR3. In nucleotides, the CDR3 is TGTGCCAGCAGCATGACTAGCGGGGACGGAGATACGCAGTATTTT. Its protein is CASSMTSGDGDTQYF.

This clonotype was seen many times. This chain joins TRBV28 and TRBJ2-7, with D hard to call. CDR3 length equals 14 residues. Germline V CDR1 and CDR2: MDHEN, SYDVKM. Trimming took 2 bases from V and 3 from J, leaving 11 bases between them. The CDR3 is CASSLGAHRYEQYF. The CDR3 bases are TGTGCCAGCAGTTTAGGAGCCCACCGCTACGAGCAGTACTTC.

The chain joins TRBV3-1 to TRBJ2-2; either TRBD1 or TRBD2 may fit D (5 bases each). Germline V gene data show CDR1 as LGHDT and CDR2 as YNNKEL (reference sequence). CDR3 length equals 16 residues. The V gene lost 4 bases and the J gene lost 0 bases, with 12 bases spanning the gap. The CDR3, as DNA: TGTGCCAGCAGCCTTGGGACCCCAACGAACACCGGGGAGCTGTTTTTT. Translating it yields CASSLGTPTNTGELFF. The whole variable domain, filled in from reference TRBV3-1 and TRBJ2-2, reads DTAVSQTPKYLVTQMGNDKSIKCEQNLGHDTMYWYKQDSKKFLKIMFSYNNKELIINETVPNRFSPKSPDKAHLNLHINSLELGDSAVYFCASSLGTPTNTGELFFGEGSRLTVL.

This chain connects TRBV12-3 or TRBV12-4 to TRBJ1-1; 11 nucleotides match TRBD1. The CDR3 is 14 amino acids. The V and J ends lost 6 bases and 6 bases, in that order; junction bases with no gene match: 6. CDR3 sequence: CASRAGTGGAEAFF. The CDR3 nucleotides are TGTGCCAGCAGGGCCGGGACAGGGGGAGCTGAAGCTTTCTTT.

This clonotype was detected only a few times. The chain employs TRBV28 and TRBJ2-2; TRBD1 agrees at 11 bases. This CDR3 is 14 amino acids long. V lost 8 bases to trimming and J lost 2 bases; unmatched junction nucleotides: 1. Germline V gene data show CDR1 as MDHEN and CDR2 as SYDVKM. CDR3 in amino acids: CASRTGGNTGELFF. The CDR3 bases are TGTGCCAGCCGGACAGGGGGCAACACCGGGGAGCTGTTTTTT.

The chain recombines TRBV6-5 with TRBJ1-1; possibly TRBD1 for D (5 bases). The CDR3 spans 16 residues. Germline loops: CDR1 MNHEY, CDR2 SVGAGI. Trimming cost V 1 base and J 3 bases, with 15 bases left between them. CDR3 protein: CASSYFSGTADTEAFF. DNA for the CDR3: TGTGCCAGCAGTTACTTCTCCGGGACCGCAGACACTGAAGCTTTCTTT.

The sample holds many counts of this clonotype. This chain joins TRBV27 and TRBJ1-5; D unresolved. Germline CDR1 and CDR2: MNHEY and SMNVEV (reference sequence). The CDR3 spans 14 residues. Trimming took off 3 bases at V and 5 bases at J, with 11 bases between the two ends. The CDR3 DNA follows: TGTGCCAGCAGTTTTCAACAGTCACATCAGCCCCAGCATTTT. Protein: CASSFQQSHQPQHF.

This clonotype was seen more than once but under ten times. The chain has TRBV6-6 and TRBJ2-3; D uncertain. V was cut by 7 bases and J by 0 bases, with 8 bases left in between. Germline CDR1 is MNHNY and CDR2 is SVGAGI (reference sequence). The CDR3 runs 13 residues. In DNA form, the CDR3 reads TGTGCCAGCACCTTTACTAGCACAGATACGCAGTATTTT. This sequence encodes CASTFTSTDTQYF.

As concerns this clonotype: Mismatch with germline at one junction end may stem from a read error. V and J are TRBV4-1 and TRBJ1-6, with TRBD1 as a possible D gene (5 bases). Germline CDR1 is MGHRA and CDR2 is YSYEKL. There are 15 residues in the CDR3. The CDR3 nucleotides read TGTGCCAGCAGCCAAGATTATCCAGGGCTTTCACCCCTCCACTTT. This sequence encodes CASSQDYPGLSPLHF.

This clonotype was recorded a few times. The V gene is TRBV6-6, the J gene TRBJ2-1; no reliable D call. Trimming removed 0 bases at V and 7 bases at J, with 7 bases between. The CDR3 is 13 residues long. Germline V CDR1 and CDR2: MNHNY, SVGAGI (reference sequence). In DNA form, the CDR3 reads TGTGCCAGCAGTTACTCGACCAGGAATGAGCAGTTCTTC. Its translation is CASSYSTRNEQFF.

The chain uses TRBV24-1 and TRBJ1-2; maybe TRBD1 (5 bases). Germline V gives CDR1 KGHDR, CDR2 SFDVKD. CDR3 length: 14 amino acids. The V end was cut by 2 bases, the J end by 4 bases, with 10 bases between. The CDR3 nucleotides are TGTGCCACCAGTGATTCGTGGGGGACCTATGGCTACACCTTC. It translates to CATSDSWGTYGYTF.

The chain has TRBV6-2 or TRBV6-3 and TRBJ1-2; 8 bases agree with TRBD1. Germline lookup yields CDR1 MNHEY and CDR2 SVGEGT. There are 13 residues in the CDR3. V was pared by 8 bases and J by 2 bases, with 4 bases of the junction left unmatched. CDR3 nucleotides: TGTGCCAGCCAGGGGGCATCGAACTATGGCTACACCTTC. Translated: CASQGASNYGYTF.

This clonotype was detected many times. CDR3 DNA: TGTGCCAGCAGCTTGTTTGGGGCGGGGAACGCCAATGAGCAGTTCTTC. Translated: CASSLFGAGNANEQFF. This chain uses TRBV7-2 with TRBJ2-1; perhaps TRBD2 as D (6 bases). The germline V and J ends were trimmed by 3 bases and 6 bases, with 18 bases remaining between them. Germline V gene sequence: CDR1 SGHTA, CDR2 FQGNSA. This CDR3 region has 16 residues.

At least ten counts were recorded for this clonotype. The chain couples TRBV7-2 to TRBJ2-5; TRBD2 matches 7 bases. Germline CDR1 SGHTA, CDR2 FQGNSA. The CDR3 extends over 14 amino acids. Trimming removed 7 bases from V and 7 bases from J; junction bases left unmatched: 12. In DNA, the CDR3 is TGTGCCAGCATGCCCTTGGGGGGGTTTGGGACCCAGTACTTC. Translating it yields CASMPLGGFGTQYF.